These T cell receptor beta chains were read from a single sample in a study of post-analysis software for immune sequencing data. TCRdb re-called the PCR reads through MiXCR, storing one row per CDR3 protein. This sample has about 760,000 distinct CDR3 sequences, with roughly 27% found just once. Sample: blood. The receptor source for this set is a girl between 10 and 17 years old with multiple sclerosis. CDR3s include the opening cysteine and the closing phenylalanine or tryptophan. D genes are given only for firm matches. Not all rows give a size; the values are once, few, many and, for expanded clones, a class.

d_gene	j_gene	abundance	v_gene	CDR3nt	CDR3aa
TRBD2	TRBJ2-7	few	TRBV27	TGTGCCAGCAGCGGAGCGGGAGGACGTAGCGAGCAGTACTTC	CASSGAGGRSEQYF
.	TRBJ2-3	.	TRBV5-5	TGTGCCAGCAGCGCCAGTTTAGCGACCACAGATACGCAGTATTTT	CASSASLATTDTQYF
.	TRBJ1-2	many	TRBV20-1	TGCAGTGCTAGAGAGAGGGTCAGGAACTATGGCTACACCTTC	CSARERVRNYGYTF
.	TRBJ1-2	.	TRBV5-1	TGCGCCAGCAACCCTGGATCCCTCGCCTATGGCTACACCTTC	CASNPGSLAYGYTF
.	TRBJ2-6	.	TRBV5-1	TGCGCCAGCAGTAGTTGGGGACGGCGACCCTCTGGGGCCAACGTCCTGACTTTC	CASSSWGRRPSGANVLTF
.	TRBJ1-5	many	TRBV6-5	TGTGCCAGCGGTGAGCCCCAGCATTTT	CASGEPQHF
TRBD2	TRBJ2-7	once	TRBV11-2	TGTGCCAGCAGTCACATAGCGGGAAAAACATACGAGCAGTACTTC	CASSHIAGKTYEQYF
.	TRBJ1-1	few	TRBV29-1	TGCAGCGCCGAGACAGGAATAAACACTGAAGCTTTCTTT	CSAETGINTEAFF
TRBD1	TRBJ2-1	.	TRBV19	TGTGCCAGCAGAAGCACGGGGACAGGGGGTAGCGATGAGCAGTTCTTC	CASRSTGTGGSDEQFF
.	TRBJ2-1	few	TRBV20-1	TGCAGTGCTAGAGTGGGGGGGCCTAGCTCCTACAATGAGCAGTTCTTC	CSARVGGPSSYNEQFF
.	TRBJ1-2	few	TRBV7-2	TGTGCCAGCAGCTTATCCAGGCCCTATGGCTACACCTTC	CASSLSRPYGYTF
.	TRBJ2-3	many	TRBV10-3	TGTGCCATCAGGGGGGCTTATCCCACAGATACGCAGTATTTT	CAIRGAYPTDTQYF
.	TRBJ2-1	few	TRBV29-1	TGCAGCGTTGGCGGACTGGCGAGTTACAATGAGCAGTTCTTC	CSVGGLASYNEQFF
TRBD2	TRBJ2-1	.	TRBV20-1	TGCAGTGCCCTACGACTAGCGGGAGAGGGTGAGCAGTTCTTC	CSALRLAGEGEQFF
.	TRBJ2-1	.	TRBV29-1	TGCAGCGTTTCAGGGGCCTCCTCCTACAATGAGCGGTTCTTC	CSVSGASSYNERFF
.	TRBJ2-2	.	TRBV5-6	TGTGCCAGCAGCTTGGTGAATCTGGGGGGCACCGGGGAGCTGTTTTTT	CASSLVNLGGTGELFF
.	TRBJ2-7	many	TRBV27	TGTGCCTCCGGGACGACCTACGAGCAGTACTTC	CASGTTYEQYF
.	TRBJ1-1	.	TRBV13	TGTACCAGCAGCTTAGTGCCGGGAGGCGCTGAAGCTTTCTTT	CTSSLVPGGAEAFF
.	TRBJ1-5	.	TRBV5-1	TGCGCCAGCAGCTTGGATCTATCTAGCAATCAGCCCCAGCATTTT	CASSLDLSSNQPQHF
.	TRBJ1-2	many	TRBV12-3/TRBV12-4	TGTGCCAGCAGTTTAGGAGTTGGCTACACCTTC	CASSLGVGYTF
.	TRBJ2-4	.	TRBV12-3/TRBV12-4	TGTGCCAGCAGCCCCGGGGCAGTCAAAAACATTCAGTACTTC	CASSPGAVKNIQYF
.	TRBJ2-7	.	TRBV9	TGTGCCAGCAGCGTAGCGGATCACTCCCACGAGCAGTACTTC	CASSVADHSHEQYF
.	TRBJ2-3	few	TRBV5-1	TGCGCCAGCAGCTTCTTTGGGGGGCACACAGATACGCAGTATTTT	CASSFFGGHTDTQYF
TRBD2	TRBJ2-1	few	TRBV29-1	TGCAGCGTTTCCGCGGGGGATGAGCAGTTCTTC	CSVSAGDEQFF
.	TRBJ2-1	few	TRBV7-9	TGTGCCAGCAGCTTACCGAGACAGGGAGGCACCTACAATGAGCAGTTCTTC	CASSLPRQGGTYNEQFF
.	TRBJ2-2	few	TRBV27	TGTGCCAGCAAATCCTTAGGGTCCCCAGCGAACACCGGGGAGCTGTTTTTT	CASKSLGSPANTGELFF
.	TRBJ1-1	.	TRBV11-3	TGTGCCAGCGTATCAAGATACCAGGGGTTCTTGAACACTGAAGCTTTCTTT	CASVSRYQGFLNTEAFF